This T cell receptor (beta chain) originates from a study of cytomegalovirus exposure and HLA in healthy donors. Findings and limits, study-wide: Cytomegalovirus-associated TCR beta chains were listed, numbering 164. Sequencing depth across donors, presence/absence analyses assumed, was roughly uniform. Several of the most significant clusters were apparently associated with common viral pathogens in a later analysis.

Trimming left V 1 base short and J 8 bases short, with 8 bases between. The germline CDR1 and CDR2 sequences are MDHEN and SYDVKM. This CDR3 comprises 13 residues. The donors gave bone marrow, and they were healthy. Worth noting for this clone: Its antigen remains unidentified.

Use of 60 Vbeta and 13 Jbeta primers characterized the PCR. Only in-frame clones appear in the TCRdb table, and some are missing; sequencing was by immunoSEQ multiplex PCR. Among 150,000 to 200,000 clones listed, approximately 80% were seen once. The sample comprised PBMCs. The V gene is TRBV28, the J gene TRBJ1-4, with D perhaps matching TRBD1 (6 bases). The TCR sequence derives from a male donor in good health and CMV-seronegative. CDR3 in DNA: TGTGCCAGCAGTTTATCAGGGGACGAAAAACTGTTTTTT. Translated: CASSLSGDEKLFF. The whole variable domain, remainder taken from reference TRBV28 and TRBJ1-4, is DVKVTQSSRYLVKRTGEKVFLECVQDMDHENMFWYRQDPGLGLRLIYFSYDVKMKEKGDIPEGYSVSREKKERFSLILESASTNQTSMYLCASSLSGDEKLFFGSGTQLSVL.